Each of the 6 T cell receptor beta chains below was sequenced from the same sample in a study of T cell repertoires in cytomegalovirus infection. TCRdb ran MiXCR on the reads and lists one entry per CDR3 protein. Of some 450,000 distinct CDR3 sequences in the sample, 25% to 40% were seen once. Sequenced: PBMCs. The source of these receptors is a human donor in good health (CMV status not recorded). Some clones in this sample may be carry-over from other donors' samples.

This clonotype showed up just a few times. The CDR3 is CASSRNDRGSSYEQYF. The CDR3 DNA reads as TGTGCCAGCAGCCGAAACGACAGGGGGAGTTCCTACGAGCAGTACTTC. This rearrangement joins TRBV7-2 to TRBJ2-7; 9 bases align to TRBD1. Germline values: CDR1 SGHTA, CDR2 FQGNSA. Trimming at V came to 5 bases and at J to 1 base, leaving 9 bases not matched to a gene. The CDR3 covers 16 residues.

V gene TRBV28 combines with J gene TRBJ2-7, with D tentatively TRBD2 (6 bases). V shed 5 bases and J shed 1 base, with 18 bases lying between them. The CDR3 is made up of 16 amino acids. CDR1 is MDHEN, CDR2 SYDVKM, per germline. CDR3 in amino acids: CASSPSPPRGSYEQYF. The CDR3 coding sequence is TGTGCCAGCAGTCCATCACCCCCGCGGGGATCCTACGAGCAGTACTTC.

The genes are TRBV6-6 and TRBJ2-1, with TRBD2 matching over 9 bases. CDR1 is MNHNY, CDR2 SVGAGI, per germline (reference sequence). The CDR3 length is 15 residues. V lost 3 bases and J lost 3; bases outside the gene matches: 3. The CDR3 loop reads CASSYRTSDYNEQFF. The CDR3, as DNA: TGTGCCAGCAGTTATAGGACTAGCGACTACAATGAGCAGTTCTTC.

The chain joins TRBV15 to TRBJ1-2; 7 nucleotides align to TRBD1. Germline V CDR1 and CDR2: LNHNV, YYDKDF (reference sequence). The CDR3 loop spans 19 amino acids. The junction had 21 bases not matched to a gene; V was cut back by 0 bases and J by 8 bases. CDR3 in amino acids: CATSRDLQGQTIPGGGYTF. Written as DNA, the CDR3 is TGTGCCACCAGCAGAGATCTTCAGGGACAGACAATCCCAGGAGGCGGCTACACCTTC.

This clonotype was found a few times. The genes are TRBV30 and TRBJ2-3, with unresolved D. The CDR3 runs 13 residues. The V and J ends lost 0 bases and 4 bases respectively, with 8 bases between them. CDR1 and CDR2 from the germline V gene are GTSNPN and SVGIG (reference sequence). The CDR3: CAWSVTPADTQYF. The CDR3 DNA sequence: TGTGCCTGGAGTGTTACCCCCGCAGATACGCAGTATTTT.

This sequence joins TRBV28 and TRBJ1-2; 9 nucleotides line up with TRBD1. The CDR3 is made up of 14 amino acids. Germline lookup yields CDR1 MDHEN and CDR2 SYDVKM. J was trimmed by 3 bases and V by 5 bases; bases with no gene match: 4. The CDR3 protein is CASSPGQGYYGYTF. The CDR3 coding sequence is TGTGCCAGCAGTCCCGGACAGGGGTACTATGGCTACACCTTC.